This T cell receptor beta chain appears in the sequencing data of a study of CD8+CD57+ T cells in acquired aplastic anemia. Patients chosen for sequencing had CD8+CD57+ cells that had expanded, as shown by flow cytometry. The germline CDR1 and CDR2 sequences are SNHLY and FYNNEI. This CDR3 comprises 14 residues. V was cut by 6 bases and J by 7 bases, with 15 bases left in between. Genomic DNA served as template for TCR beta VDJ and CDR3 profiling. TCRdb analysed the reads with MiXCR anew, one entry per CDR3 protein. Here the sample spans 200,000 to 300,000 distinct CDR3 sequences, around 46% being singletons.

The sequence was obtained from a human donor with aplastic anemia. This chain connects TRBV2 to TRBJ1-4, with a weak D call TRBD1 (5 bases). The sequencing sample was made of sorted CD4+, CD8+, or CD8+CD57+ T cells (not recorded which) from PBMCs. The CDR3 nucleotides read TGTGCCAGCAGGTGGGACGGCTTGAGTGAAAAACTGTTTTTT. Its protein is CASRWDGLSEKLFF.